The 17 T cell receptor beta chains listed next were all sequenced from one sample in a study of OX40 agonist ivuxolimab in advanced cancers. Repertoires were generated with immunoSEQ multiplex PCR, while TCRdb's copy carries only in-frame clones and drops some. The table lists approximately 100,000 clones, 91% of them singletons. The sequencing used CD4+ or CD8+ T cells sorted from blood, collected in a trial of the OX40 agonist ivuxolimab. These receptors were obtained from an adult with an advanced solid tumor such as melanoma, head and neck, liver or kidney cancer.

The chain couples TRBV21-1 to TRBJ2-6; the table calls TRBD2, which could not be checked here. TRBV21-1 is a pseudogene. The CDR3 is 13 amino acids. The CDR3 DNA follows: TGTGCCATCCTACTCTCTGGGGCCAACGTCCTGACTTTC. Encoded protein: CAILLSGANVLTF.

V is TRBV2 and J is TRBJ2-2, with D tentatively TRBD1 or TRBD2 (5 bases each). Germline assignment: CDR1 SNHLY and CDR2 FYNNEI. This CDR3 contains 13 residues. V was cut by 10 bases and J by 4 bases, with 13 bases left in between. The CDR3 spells CAKNTRGTGELFF. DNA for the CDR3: TGTGCCAAAAATACTAGGGGCACCGGGGAGCTGTTTTTT.

The CDR3 DNA is TGCGCCAGCAGCTGGGCAGCAGATACGCAGTATTTT. It specifies CASSWAADTQYF. This chain joins TRBV5-1 and TRBJ2-3, with D unclear. Germline V gene sequence: CDR1 SGHRS, CDR2 YFSETQ. The ends were cut back, 3 bases at V and 4 bases at J, with 6 bases in the middle. The CDR3 consists of 12 residues.

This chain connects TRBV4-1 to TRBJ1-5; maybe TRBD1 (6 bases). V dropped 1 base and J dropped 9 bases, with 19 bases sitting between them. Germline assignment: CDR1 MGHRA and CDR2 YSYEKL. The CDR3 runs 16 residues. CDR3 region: CASSQGVGGPLLPQHF. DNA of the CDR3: TGCGCCAGCAGCCAAGGGGTAGGGGGTCCGCTTTTGCCCCAGCATTTT.

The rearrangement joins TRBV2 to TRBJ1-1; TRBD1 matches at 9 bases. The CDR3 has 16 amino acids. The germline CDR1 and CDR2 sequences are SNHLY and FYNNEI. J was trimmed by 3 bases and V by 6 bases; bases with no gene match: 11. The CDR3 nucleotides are TGTGCCAGCAGGGCCGGGACAGGGTCTTTGGACACTGAAGCTTTCTTT. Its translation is CASRAGTGSLDTEAFF.

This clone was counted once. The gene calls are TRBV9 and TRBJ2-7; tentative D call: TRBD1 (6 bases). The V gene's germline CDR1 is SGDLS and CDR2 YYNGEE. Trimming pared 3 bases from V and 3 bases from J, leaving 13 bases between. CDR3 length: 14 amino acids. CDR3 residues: CASSETGRGYEQYF. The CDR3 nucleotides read TGTGCCAGCAGCGAGACAGGACGGGGCTACGAGCAGTACTTC.

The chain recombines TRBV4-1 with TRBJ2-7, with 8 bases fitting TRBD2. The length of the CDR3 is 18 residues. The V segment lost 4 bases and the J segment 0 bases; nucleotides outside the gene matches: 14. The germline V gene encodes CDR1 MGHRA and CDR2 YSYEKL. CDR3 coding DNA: TGCGCCAGCAGCCTCCAAGCCCCAGCGGGGGCTAGCTCCTACGAGCAGTACTTC. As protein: CASSLQAPAGASSYEQYF.

The CDR3 bases are TGTGCCAGCAGCTTAATAGGGGCCGGGGAGCTGTTTTTT. Its translation is CASSLIGAGELFF. The rearrangement links TRBV11-2 to TRBJ2-2; perhaps TRBD1 as D (5 bases). Trimming cost V 2 bases and J 6 bases, with 7 bases left between them. The V gene's germline CDR1 is SGHAT and CDR2 FQNNGV. The CDR3 spans 13 residues.

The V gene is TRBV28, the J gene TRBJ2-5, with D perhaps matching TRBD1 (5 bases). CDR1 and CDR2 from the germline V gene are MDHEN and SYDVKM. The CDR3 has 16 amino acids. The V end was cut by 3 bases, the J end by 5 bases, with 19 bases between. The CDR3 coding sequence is TGTGCCAGCAGTTTTGATCCTTCAGGGTTTGTGGAGACCCAGTACTTC. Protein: CASSFDPSGFVETQYF.

CDR3 region: CASSFSSGSAGELFF. The CDR3 nucleotides read TGTGCCAGCAGCTTTAGCAGCGGGAGTGCCGGGGAGCTGTTTTTT. The chain recombines TRBV5-5 with TRBJ2-2; TRBD2 agrees at 8 bases. CDR3 length equals 15 residues. With V trimmed by 2 bases and J by 6 bases, 6 bases remained unmatched. Per germline, CDR1 SGHKS and CDR2 YYEKEE (reference sequence).

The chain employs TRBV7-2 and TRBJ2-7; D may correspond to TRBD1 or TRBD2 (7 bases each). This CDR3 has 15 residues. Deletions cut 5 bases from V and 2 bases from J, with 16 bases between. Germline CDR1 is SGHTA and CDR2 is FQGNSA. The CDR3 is CASSQGVAGAYEQYF. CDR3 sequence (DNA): TGTGCCAGCAGCCAGGGGGTAGCGGGTGCCTACGAGCAGTACTTC.

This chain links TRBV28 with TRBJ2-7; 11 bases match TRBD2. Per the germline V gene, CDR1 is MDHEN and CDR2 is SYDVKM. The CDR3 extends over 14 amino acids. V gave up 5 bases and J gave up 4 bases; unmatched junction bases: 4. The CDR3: CASSRLAGRYEQYF. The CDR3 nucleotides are TGTGCCAGCAGTAGACTAGCGGGAAGGTACGAGCAGTACTTC.

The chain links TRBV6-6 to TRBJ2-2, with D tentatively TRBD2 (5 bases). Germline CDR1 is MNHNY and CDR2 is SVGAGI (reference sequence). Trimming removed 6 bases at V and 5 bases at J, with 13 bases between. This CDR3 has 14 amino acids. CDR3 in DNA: TGTGCCAGCAGAGAGGGAGTGGTAACCGGGGAGCTGTTTTTT. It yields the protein CASREGVVTGELFF.

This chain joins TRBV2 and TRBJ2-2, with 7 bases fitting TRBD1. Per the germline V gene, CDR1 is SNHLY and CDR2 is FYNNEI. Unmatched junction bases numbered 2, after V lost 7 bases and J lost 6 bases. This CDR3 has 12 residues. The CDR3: CASNRGSGELFF. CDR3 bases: TGTGCCAGCAACAGGGGATCCGGGGAGCTGTTTTTT.

The CDR3 DNA sequence: TGTGCCAGCAGTCAAGGGACTAGCGGGAGAATGAATGAGCAGTTCTTC. Translated, it gives CASSQGTSGRMNEQFF. This chain connects TRBV7-3 to TRBJ2-1, with TRBD2 matching 14 bases. V dropped 6 bases and J dropped 7; count of bases not matched to a gene: 8. The CDR3 is 16 residues long. The germline gives CDR1 SGHTA, CDR2 FQGTGA.

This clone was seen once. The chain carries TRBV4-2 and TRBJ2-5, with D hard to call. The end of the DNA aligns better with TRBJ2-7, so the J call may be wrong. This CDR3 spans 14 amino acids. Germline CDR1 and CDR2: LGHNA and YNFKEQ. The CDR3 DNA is TGTGCCAGCAGCCAAGATGACTCAACCTACGAGCAGTACTTC. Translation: CASSQDDSTYEQYF.

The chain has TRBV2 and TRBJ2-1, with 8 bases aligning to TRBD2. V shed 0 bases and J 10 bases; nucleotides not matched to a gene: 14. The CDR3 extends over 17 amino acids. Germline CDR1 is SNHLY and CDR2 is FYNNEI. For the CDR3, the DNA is TGTGCCAGCAGTGAAGCCCCGTTGCGGGGGGTACGAGGGGAGCAGTTCTTC. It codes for CASSEAPLRGVRGEQFF.